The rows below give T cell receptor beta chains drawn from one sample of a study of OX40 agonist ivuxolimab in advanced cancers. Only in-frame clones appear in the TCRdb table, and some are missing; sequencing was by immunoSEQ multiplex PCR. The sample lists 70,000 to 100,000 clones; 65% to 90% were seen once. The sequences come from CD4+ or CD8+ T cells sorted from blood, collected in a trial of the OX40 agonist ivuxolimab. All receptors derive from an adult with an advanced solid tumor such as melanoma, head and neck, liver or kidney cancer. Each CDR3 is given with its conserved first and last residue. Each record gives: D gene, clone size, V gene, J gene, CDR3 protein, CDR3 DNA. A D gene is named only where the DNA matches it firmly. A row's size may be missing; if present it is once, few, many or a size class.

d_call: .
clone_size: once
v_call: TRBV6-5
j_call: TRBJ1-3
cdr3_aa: CASSRQRSGNTIYF
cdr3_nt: TGTGCCAGCAGCAGACAGCGCTCTGGAAACACCATATATTTT

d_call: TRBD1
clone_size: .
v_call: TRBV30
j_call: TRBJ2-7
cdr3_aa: CAWSRQGAREQYF
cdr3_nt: TGTGCCTGGAGTCGACAGGGGGCGAGGGAGCAGTACTTC

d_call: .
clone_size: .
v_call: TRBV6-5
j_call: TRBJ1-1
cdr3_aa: CASSYSAAGNTEAFF
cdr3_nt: TGTGCCAGCAGTTACTCTGCGGCGGGAAACACTGAAGCTTTCTTT

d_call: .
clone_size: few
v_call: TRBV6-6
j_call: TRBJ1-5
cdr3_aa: CASSSPRLDQPQHF
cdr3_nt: TGTGCCAGCAGTTCGCCTCGCTTGGATCAGCCCCAGCATTTT

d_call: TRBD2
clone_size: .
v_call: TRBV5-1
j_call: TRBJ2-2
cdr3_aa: CASTLGTSLTGELFF
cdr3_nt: TGCGCCAGCACCCTCGGGACTAGCCTCACCGGGGAGCTGTTTTTT

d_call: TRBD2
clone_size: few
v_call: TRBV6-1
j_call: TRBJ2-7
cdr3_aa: CASIPGLAVYEQYF
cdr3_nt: TGTGCCAGCATTCCGGGACTAGCGGTATACGAGCAGTACTTC

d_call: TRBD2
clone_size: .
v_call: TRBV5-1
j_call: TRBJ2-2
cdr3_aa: CASSLGGLAEVTGELFF
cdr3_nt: TGCGCCAGCAGCTTGGGGGGACTAGCGGAGGTCACCGGGGAGCTGTTTTTT

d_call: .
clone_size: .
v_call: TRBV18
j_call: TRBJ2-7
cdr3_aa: CASSPQSYEQYF
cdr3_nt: TGTGCCAGCTCACCACAGTCCTACGAGCAGTACTTC

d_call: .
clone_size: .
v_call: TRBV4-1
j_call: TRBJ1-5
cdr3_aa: CASSQDPATGQPQHF
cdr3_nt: TGCGCCAGCAGCCAAGATCCGGCGACGGGTCAGCCCCAGCATTTT

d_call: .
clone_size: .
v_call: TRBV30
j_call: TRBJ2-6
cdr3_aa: CAWSGDRANSGANVLTF
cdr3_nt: TGTGCCTGGAGTGGTGACAGAGCAAACTCTGGGGCCAACGTCCTGACTTTC

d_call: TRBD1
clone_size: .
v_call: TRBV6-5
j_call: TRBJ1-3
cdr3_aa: CASIGTGPGNTIYF
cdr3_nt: TGTGCCAGCATCGGGACAGGGCCCGGAAACACCATATATTTT

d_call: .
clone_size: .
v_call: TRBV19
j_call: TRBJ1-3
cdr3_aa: CASSRRGAGNTIYF
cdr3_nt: TGTGCCAGTAGCCGCCGGGGGGCTGGAAACACCATATATTTT

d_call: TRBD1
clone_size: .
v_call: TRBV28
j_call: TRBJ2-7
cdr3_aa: CASSRYRQGVTTYEQYF
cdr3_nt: TGTGCCAGCAGTCGTTACCGACAGGGGGTCACTACCTACGAGCAGTACTTC

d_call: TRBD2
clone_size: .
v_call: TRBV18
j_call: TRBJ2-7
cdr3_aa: CASSPTSGTYEQYF
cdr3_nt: TGTGCCAGCTCACCGACTAGCGGAACCTACGAGCAGTACTTC

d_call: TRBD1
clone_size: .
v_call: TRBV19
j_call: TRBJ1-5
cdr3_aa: CASRSWQGVNQPQHF
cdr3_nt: TGTGCCAGTAGGAGTTGGCAGGGGGTCAATCAGCCCCAGCATTTT

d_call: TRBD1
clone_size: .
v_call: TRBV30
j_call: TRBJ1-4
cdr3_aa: CAWSLAGGEKLFF
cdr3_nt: TGTGCCTGGAGTCTGGCAGGGGGTGAAAAACTGTTTTTT

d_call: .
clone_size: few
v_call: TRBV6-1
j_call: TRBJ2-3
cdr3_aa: CATNKGDTDTQYF
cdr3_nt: TGTGCCACCAACAAGGGGGACACAGATACGCAGTATTTT

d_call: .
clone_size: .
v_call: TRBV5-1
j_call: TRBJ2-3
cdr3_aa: CASSLGAETQYF
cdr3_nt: TGCGCCAGCAGCTTGGGAGCTGAAACGCAGTATTTT

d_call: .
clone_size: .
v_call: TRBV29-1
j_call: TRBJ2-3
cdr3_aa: CSVPRGLPDTQYF
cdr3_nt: TGCAGCGTCCCCCGGGGGCTACCAGATACGCAGTATTTT

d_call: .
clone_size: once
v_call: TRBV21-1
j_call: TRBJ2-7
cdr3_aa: CASSSEGDYTTPRDEQYF
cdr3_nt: TGTGCCAGCAGCTCGGAAGGAGACTACACAACCCCCCGGGACGAGCAGTACTTC

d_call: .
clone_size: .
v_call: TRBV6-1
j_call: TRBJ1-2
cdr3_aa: CASSDSTGYTF
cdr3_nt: TGTGCCAGCAGTGACTCGACGGGCTACACCTTC

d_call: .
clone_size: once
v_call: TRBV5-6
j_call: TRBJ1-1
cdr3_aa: CASSLLVTEAFF
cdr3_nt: TGTGCCAGCAGCTTGCTTGTCACTGAAGCTTTCTTT

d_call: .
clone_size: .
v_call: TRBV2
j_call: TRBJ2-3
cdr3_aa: CASSPVADTQYF
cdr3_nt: TGTGCCAGCAGCCCGGTCGCAGATACGCAGTATTTT

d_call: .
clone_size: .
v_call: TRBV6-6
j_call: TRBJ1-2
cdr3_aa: CASSYYRGYTF
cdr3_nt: TGTGCCAGCAGTTATTACCGTGGCTACACCTTC

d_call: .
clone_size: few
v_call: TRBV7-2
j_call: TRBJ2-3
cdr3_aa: CASSRDGGGDTQYF
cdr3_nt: TGTGCCAGCAGCCGCGACGGTGGAGGAGATACGCAGTATTTT

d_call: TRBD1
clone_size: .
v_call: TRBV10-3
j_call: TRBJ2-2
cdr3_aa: CAIRSGTGRNTGELFF
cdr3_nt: TGTGCCATCAGGTCCGGGACAGGGAGGAACACCGGGGAGCTGTTTTTT

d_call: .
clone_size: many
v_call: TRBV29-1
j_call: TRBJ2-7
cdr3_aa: CSVAVGSYEQYF
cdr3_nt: TGCAGCGTTGCTGTCGGATCCTACGAGCAGTACTTC

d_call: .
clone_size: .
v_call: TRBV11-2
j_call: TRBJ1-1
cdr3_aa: CASSTTRQTEAFF
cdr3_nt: TGTGCCAGCAGCACTACTAGACAGACTGAAGCTTTCTTT

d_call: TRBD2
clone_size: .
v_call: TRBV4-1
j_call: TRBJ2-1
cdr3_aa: CASSLEGGPGLALEQFF
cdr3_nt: TGCGCCAGCAGCCTCGAAGGGGGGCCGGGACTAGCGCTTGAGCAGTTCTTC

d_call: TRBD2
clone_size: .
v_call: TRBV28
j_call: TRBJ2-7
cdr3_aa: CASCSGGLHEQYF
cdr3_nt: TGTGCCAGCTGTTCGGGAGGGTTACACGAGCAGTACTTC

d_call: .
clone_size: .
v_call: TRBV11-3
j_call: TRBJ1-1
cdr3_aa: CASSPEIRTEAFF
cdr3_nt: TGTGCCAGCAGCCCAGAAATTCGCACTGAAGCTTTCTTT

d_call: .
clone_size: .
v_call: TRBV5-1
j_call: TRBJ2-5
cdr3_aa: CASSQDETQYF
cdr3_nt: TGCGCCAGCAGCCAAGACGAGACCCAGTACTTC

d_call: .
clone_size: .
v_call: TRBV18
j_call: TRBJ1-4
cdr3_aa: CASSPQQGQGEKLFF
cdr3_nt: TGTGCCAGCTCACCTCAACAGGGCCAGGGGGAAAAACTGTTTTTT

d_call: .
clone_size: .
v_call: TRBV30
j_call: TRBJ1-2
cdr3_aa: CAWVRPDTSYGYTF
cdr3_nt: TGTGCCTGGGTGCGCCCGGACACGTCCTATGGCTACACCTTC

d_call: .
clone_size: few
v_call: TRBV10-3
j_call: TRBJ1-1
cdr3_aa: CAISRVGYTEAFF
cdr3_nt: TGTGCCATCAGTAGGGTAGGATACACTGAAGCTTTCTTT

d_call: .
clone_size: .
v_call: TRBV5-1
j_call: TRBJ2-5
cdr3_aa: CASSLAPLQETQYF
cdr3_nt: TGCGCCAGCAGCTTGGCCCCCCTCCAAGAGACCCAGTACTTC

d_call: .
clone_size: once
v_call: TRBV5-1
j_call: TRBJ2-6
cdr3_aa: CASSHTGSGANVLTF
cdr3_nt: TGCGCCAGCAGCCATACAGGCTCTGGGGCCAACGTCCTGACTTTC

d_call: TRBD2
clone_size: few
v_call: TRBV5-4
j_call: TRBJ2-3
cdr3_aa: CASSLTAGGSDTQYF
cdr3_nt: TGTGCCAGCAGCTTAACTGCGGGAGGGTCAGATACGCAGTATTTT

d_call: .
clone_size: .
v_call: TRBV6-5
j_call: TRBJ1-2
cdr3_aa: CASSYPSDPGNYGYTF
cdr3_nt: TGTGCCAGCAGTTACCCATCCGATCCCGGGAACTATGGCTACACCTTC

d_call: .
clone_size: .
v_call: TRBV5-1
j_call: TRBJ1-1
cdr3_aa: CASSLLGGGNTEAFF
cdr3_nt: TGCGCCAGCAGCTTGTTGGGGGGTGGGAACACTGAAGCTTTCTTT